Presented here are 5 T cell receptor beta chains from one specimen sequenced in a study of monozygotic twins with inflammatory bowel disease. TCRdb re-called the 5' RACE reads; every CDR3 protein appears as one record, without DNA. The listing records more than 300,000 distinct CDR3 sequences. Sequencing was performed on blood. The receptors shown here come from a human donor with ulcerative colitis or Crohn's disease, or a healthy co-twin of an affected twin (not recorded which).

The chain carries TRBV7-7 and TRBJ2-1; the TCRdb call, TRBD2, lacks DNA for checking. Germline V CDR1 and CDR2: SSHAT, FNYEAQ (reference sequence). This CDR3 is built from 14 residues. This CDR3 reads CASSLTGLAGEQFF.

J is TRBJ2-1 and V is TRBV11-2; the TCRdb D gene call, TRBD2, has no DNA to confirm it. This CDR3 has 16 amino acids. Per germline, CDR1 SGHAT and CDR2 FQNNGV. The CDR3 sequence is CASSLGPGGAANEQFF.

This chain uses TRBV14 with TRBJ2-1; no DNA is available, so the TRBD1 call from TCRdb remains unchecked. This CDR3 has 16 amino acids. Germline loops: CDR1 SGHDN, CDR2 FVKESK. The CDR3 is CASSQDRGVAYNEQFF.

The genes are TRBV5-1 and TRBJ2-1; with no DNA, the TCRdb D assignment of TRBD2 cannot be verified. The germline V gene encodes CDR1 SGHRS and CDR2 YFSETQ. This CDR3 has 15 residues. The CDR3 sequence: CASSLHRGLGNEQFF.

The CDR3 is CSAQTGFAQYF. This chain uses TRBV20-1 with TRBJ2-3; the TRBD1 assignment by TCRdb is unverifiable without DNA. This CDR3 region has 11 residues. Germline V CDR1 and CDR2: DFQATT, SNEGSKA (reference sequence).